This T cell receptor (beta chain) stems from a study of CD8+ T cells in alopecia areata. V was pared by 10 bases and J by 5 bases, with 19 bases between. This CDR3 has 14 amino acids. Germline V gives CDR1 MNHEY, CDR2 SMNVEV (reference sequence). Obtained from alopecia areata patients were lesional scalp punch biopsies along with peripheral blood. CD4+ and CD8+ T cells were sorted from PBMCs. Sequencing templates came from extracted RNA that was reverse transcribed into cDNA. Only in-frame clones appear in the TCRdb table, and some are missing; sequencing was by immunoSEQ multiplex PCR. The sample holds about 82,000 clones, about 51% seen once. As regards this clone: Its specificity is not known.

Findings of the study overall: An increase in clonality over normal scalp was evident in lesional scalp, especially alopecia totalis/universalis.

This chain connects TRBV27 to TRBJ2-3; D may be TRBD1 or TRBD2 (5 bases each). Sequenced input: NKG2D-high CD8+ T cells sorted from blood. This TCR came from a human donor with alopecia areata. This CDR3 reads CATAGTPVGDTQYF. The CDR3 nucleotides are TGTGCCACCGCCGGGACCCCTGTGGGAGATACGCAGTATTTT.